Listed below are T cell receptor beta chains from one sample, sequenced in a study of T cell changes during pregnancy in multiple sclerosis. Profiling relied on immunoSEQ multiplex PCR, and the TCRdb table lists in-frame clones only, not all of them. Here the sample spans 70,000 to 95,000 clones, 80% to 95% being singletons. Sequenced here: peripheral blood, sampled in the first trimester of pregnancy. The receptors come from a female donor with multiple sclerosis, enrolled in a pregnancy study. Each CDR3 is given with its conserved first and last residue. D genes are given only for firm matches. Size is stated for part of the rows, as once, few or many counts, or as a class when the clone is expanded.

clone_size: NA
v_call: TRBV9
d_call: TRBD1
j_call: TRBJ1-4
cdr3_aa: CASTPRQGGEKLFF
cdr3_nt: TGTGCCAGCACCCCCCGACAGGGAGGTGAAAAACTGTTTTTT

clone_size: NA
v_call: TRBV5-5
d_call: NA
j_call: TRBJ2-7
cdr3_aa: CASSLDRAYEQYF
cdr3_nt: TGTGCCAGCAGCTTGGACAGGGCATACGAGCAGTACTTC

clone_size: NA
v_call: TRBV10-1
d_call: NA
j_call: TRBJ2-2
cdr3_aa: CASSRVIGTTNTGELFF
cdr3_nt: TGCGCCAGCAGCAGAGTAATTGGGACAACGAACACCGGGGAGCTGTTTTTT

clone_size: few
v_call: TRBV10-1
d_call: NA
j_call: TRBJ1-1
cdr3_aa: CASSIAGTQGAFF
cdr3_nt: TGCGCCAGCAGTATTGCGGGGACTCAAGGCGCTTTCTTT

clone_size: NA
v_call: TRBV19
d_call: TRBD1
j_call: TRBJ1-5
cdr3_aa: CASSTSIGGSGGNQPQHF
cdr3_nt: TGTGCCAGTAGTACTTCGATCGGGGGCTCAGGGGGGAATCAGCCCCAGCATTTT

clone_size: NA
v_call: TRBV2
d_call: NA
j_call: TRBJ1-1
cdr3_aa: CASRRSTGKAFF
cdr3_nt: TGTGCCAGCAGGCGATCCACCGGGAAAGCTTTCTTT

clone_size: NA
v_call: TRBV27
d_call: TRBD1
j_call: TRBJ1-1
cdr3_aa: CASSPSPGTAVGEAFF
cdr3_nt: TGTGCCAGCAGTCCGAGTCCCGGGACAGCGGTGGGGGAGGCTTTCTTT

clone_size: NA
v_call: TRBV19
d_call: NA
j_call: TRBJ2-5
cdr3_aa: CASWSEEAETQYF
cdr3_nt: TGTGCCAGTTGGAGTGAGGAGGCCGAGACCCAGTACTTC

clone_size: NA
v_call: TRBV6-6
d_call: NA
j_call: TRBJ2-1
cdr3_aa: CASKQGVNEQFF
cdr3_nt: TGTGCCAGCAAACAGGGAGTCAATGAGCAGTTCTTC

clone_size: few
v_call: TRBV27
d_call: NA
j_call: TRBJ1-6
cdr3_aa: CASSSGVGADSPLHF
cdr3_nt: TGTGCCAGCAGTTCTGGGGTGGGGGCGGATTCACCCCTCCACTTT

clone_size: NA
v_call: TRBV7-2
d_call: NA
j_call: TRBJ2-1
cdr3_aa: CASSKKTDRYNEQFF
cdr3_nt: TGTGCCAGCAGCAAAAAAACAGACCGATACAATGAGCAGTTCTTC

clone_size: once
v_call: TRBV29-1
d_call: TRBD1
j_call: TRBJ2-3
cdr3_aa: CSVHKRDRVADTQYF
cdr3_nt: TGCAGCGTTCATAAACGGGACAGGGTCGCAGATACGCAGTATTTT

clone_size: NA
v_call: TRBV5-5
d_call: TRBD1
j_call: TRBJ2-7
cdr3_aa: CASRRETGGITYEQYF
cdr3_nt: TGTGCCAGCAGACGCGAGACAGGGGGGATAACCTACGAGCAGTACTTC

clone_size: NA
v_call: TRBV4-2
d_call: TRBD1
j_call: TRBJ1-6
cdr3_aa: CASSRDRDRNSPLHF
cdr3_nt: TGTGCCAGCAGCCGCGACAGGGATCGGAATTCACCCCTCCACTTT

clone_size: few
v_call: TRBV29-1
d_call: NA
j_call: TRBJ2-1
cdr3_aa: CSVRWSNEQFF
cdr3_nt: TGCAGCGTTCGTTGGAGCAATGAGCAGTTCTTC

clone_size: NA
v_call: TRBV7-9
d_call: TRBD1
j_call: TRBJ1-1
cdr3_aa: CASRQIRTGFTEAFF
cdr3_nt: TGTGCCAGCAGACAGATCCGGACAGGGTTCACTGAAGCTTTCTTT

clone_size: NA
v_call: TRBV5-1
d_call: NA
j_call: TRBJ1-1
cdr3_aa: CASSSAGGDNTEAFF
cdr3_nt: TGCGCCAGCAGCTCCGCCGGGGGGGATAACACTGAAGCTTTCTTT

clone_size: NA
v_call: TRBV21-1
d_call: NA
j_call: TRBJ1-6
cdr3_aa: CASSKAEYRGPDSPLHF
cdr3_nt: TGTGCCAGCAGCAAAGCGGAATACAGGGGGCCGGATTCACCCCTCCACTTT

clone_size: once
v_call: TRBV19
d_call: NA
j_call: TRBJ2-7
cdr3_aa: CASSVALRGEQYF
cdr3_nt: TGTGCCAGTAGTGTAGCCCTAAGGGGCGAGCAGTACTTC

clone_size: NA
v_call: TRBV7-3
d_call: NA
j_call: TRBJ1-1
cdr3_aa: CASSIKKNTEAFF
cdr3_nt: TGTGCCAGCAGCATTAAAAAGAACACTGAAGCTTTCTTT

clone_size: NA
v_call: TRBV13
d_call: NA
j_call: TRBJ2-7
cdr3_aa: CASSFYSTATSYEQYF
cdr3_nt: TGTGCCAGCAGCTTTTACTCGACTGCTACCTCCTACGAGCAGTACTTC

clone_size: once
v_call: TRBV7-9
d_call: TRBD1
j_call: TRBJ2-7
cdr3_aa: CASSPNRGSSYEQYF
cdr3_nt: TGTGCCAGCAGCCCTAACAGGGGGAGCTCCTACGAGCAGTACTTC

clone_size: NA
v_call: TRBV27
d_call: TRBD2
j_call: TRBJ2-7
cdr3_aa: CASSFGAGVIYEQYF
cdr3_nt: TGTGCCAGCAGTTTCGGTGCGGGGGTAATCTACGAGCAGTACTTC

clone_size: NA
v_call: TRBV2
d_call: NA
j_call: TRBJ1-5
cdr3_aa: CASSPEGNQPQHF
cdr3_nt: TGTGCCAGCAGCCCAGAGGGCAATCAGCCCCAGCATTTT

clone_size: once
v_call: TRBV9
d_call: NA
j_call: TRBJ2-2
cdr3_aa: CASSVEARQVTGELFF
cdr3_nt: TGTGCCAGCAGCGTAGAGGCCAGGCAAGTCACCGGGGAGCTGTTTTTT

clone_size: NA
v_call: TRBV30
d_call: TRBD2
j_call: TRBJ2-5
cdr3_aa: CAWGYQGGETQYF
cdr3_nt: TGTGCCTGGGGGTATCAGGGAGGGGAGACCCAGTACTTC

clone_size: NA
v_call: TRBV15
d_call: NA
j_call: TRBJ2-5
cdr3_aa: CATSRGRETQYF
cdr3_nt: TGTGCCACCAGCAGAGGCAGGGAGACCCAGTACTTC

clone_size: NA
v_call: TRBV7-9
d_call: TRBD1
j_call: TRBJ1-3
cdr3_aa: CASRTGGTGAGNTIYF
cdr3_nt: TGTGCCAGCAGAACCGGAGGGACAGGGGCTGGAAACACCATATATTTT

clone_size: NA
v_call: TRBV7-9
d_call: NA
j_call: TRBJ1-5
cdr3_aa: CASSLGAGDQPQHF
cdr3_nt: TGTGCCAGCAGCTTGGGTGCGGGGGATCAGCCCCAGCATTTT

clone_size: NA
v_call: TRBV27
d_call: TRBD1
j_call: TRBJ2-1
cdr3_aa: CASSFHRDRVTPGDNEQFF
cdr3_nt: TGTGCCAGCAGTTTCCACCGGGACAGGGTAACGCCTGGGGACAATGAGCAGTTCTTC

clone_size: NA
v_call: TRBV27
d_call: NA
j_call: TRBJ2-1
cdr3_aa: CASSFGLIGNEQFF
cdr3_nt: TGTGCCAGCAGTTTTGGGCTAATAGGCAATGAGCAGTTCTTC

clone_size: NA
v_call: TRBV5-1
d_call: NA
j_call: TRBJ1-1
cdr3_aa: CASSGEGGTEAFF
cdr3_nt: TGCGCCAGCAGCGGGGAGGGGGGAACTGAAGCTTTCTTT

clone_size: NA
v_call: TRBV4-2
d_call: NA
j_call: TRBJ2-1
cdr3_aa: CASSQDVNNEQFF
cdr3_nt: TGTGCCAGCAGCCAAGATGTCAACAATGAGCAGTTCTTC

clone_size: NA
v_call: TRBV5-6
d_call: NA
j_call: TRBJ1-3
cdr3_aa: CASSLPGPGNTIYF
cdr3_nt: TGTGCCAGCAGCTTGCCAGGCCCTGGAAACACCATATATTTT

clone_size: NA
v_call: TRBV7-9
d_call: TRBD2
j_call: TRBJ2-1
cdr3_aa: CASSLARTSGGNNEQFF
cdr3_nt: TGTGCCAGCAGCTTAGCTCGGACTAGCGGGGGAAACAATGAGCAGTTCTTC

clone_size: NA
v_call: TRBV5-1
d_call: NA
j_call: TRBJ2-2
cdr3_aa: CASSLATDNTGELFF
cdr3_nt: TGCGCCAGCAGCTTGGCCACAGACAACACCGGGGAGCTGTTTTTT

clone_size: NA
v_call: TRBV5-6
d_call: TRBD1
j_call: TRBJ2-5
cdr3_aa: CASSLRQGKETQYF
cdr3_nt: TGTGCCAGCAGCTTGAGACAGGGTAAAGAGACCCAGTACTTC

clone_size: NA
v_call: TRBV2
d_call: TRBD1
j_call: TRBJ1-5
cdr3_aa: CASSTATGSYQPQHF
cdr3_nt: TGTGCCAGCAGTACCGCGACAGGGTCTTACCAGCCCCAGCATTTT

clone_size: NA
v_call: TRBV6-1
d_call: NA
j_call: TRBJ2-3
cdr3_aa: CASSEWRPSTDTQYF
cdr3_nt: TGTGCCAGCAGTGAATGGAGACCTAGCACAGATACGCAGTATTTT

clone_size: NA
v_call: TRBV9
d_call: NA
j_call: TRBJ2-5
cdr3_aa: CASSATAYPEETQYF
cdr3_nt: TGTGCCAGCAGCGCGACAGCTTATCCTGAAGAGACCCAGTACTTC

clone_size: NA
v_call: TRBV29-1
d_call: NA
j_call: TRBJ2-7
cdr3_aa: CSTLDSPYEQYF
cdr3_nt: TGCAGCACCTTGGACAGCCCCTACGAGCAGTACTTC

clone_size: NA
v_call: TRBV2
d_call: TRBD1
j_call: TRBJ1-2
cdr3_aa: CASNPGTAYYGYTF
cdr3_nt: TGTGCCAGCAACCCCGGGACAGCATATTATGGCTACACCTTC

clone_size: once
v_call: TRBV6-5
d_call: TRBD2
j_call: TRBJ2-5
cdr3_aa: CASKGLAQETQYF
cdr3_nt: TGTGCCAGCAAGGGACTAGCTCAAGAGACCCAGTACTTC

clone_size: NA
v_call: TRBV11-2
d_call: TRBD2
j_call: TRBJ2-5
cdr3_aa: CASSFDGLAGGETQYF
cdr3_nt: TGTGCCAGCAGCTTCGATGGGTTAGCGGGCGGAGAGACCCAGTACTTC

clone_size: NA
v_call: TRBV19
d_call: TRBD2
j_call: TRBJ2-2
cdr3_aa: CASSPAAGGPIQLFF
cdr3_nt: TGTGCCAGTAGTCCGGCAGCGGGGGGGCCGATTCAGCTGTTTTTT

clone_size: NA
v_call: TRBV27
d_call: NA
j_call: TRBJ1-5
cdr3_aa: CASRKTAFNQPQHF
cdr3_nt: TGTGCCAGTCGGAAAACAGCCTTCAATCAGCCCCAGCATTTT

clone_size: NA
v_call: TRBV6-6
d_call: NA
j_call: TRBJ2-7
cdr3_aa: CASRPDTWAYYEQYF
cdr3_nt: TGTGCCAGCAGGCCAGACACGTGGGCTTACTACGAGCAGTACTTC

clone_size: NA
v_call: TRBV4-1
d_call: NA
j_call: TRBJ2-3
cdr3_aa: CASSQQKATGIATDTQYF
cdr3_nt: TGCGCCAGCAGCCAACAAAAAGCAACAGGGATCGCCACAGATACGCAGTATTTT

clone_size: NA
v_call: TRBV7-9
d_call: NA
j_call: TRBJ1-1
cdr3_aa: CASSGIGDTEAFF
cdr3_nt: TGTGCCAGCAGCGGTATAGGGGACACTGAAGCTTTCTTT

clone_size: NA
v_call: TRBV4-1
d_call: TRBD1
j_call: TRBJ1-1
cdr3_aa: CASSLDRQAFF
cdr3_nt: TGCGCCAGCAGCCTGGACAGGCAAGCTTTCTTT

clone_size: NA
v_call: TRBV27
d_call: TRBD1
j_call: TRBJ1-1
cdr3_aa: CASQGQGQKIYQAFF
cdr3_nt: TGTGCCAGCCAAGGGCAGGGACAGAAAATTTATCAGGCTTTCTTT

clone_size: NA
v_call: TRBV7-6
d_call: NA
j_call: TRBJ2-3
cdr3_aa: CASSSRVADTQYF
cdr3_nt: TGTGCCAGCAGTTCACGGGTGGCAGATACGCAGTATTTT

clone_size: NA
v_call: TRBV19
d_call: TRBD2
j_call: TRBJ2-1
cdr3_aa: CASSTSAGGSYNEQFF
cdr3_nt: TGTGCCAGTAGTACCTCGGCGGGGGGTTCCTACAATGAGCAGTTCTTC

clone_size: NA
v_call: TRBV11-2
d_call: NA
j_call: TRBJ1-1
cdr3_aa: CASSLAQVNTEAFF
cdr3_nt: TGTGCCAGCAGCTTAGCTCAGGTGAACACTGAAGCTTTCTTT

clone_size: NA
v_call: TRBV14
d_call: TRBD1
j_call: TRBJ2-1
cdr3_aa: CASSRQGAGSYNEQFF
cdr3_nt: TGTGCCAGCAGCCGACAGGGGGCTGGATCCTACAATGAGCAGTTCTTC

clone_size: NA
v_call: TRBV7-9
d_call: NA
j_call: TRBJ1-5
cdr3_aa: CASSFRTVGGRDQPQHF
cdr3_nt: TGTGCCAGCAGCTTCCGGACAGTGGGTGGACGGGATCAGCCCCAGCATTTT

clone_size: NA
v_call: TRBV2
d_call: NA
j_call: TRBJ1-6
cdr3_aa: CAIEVGASYNSPLHF
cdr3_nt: TGTGCCATAGAGGTCGGCGCGTCCTATAATTCACCCCTCCACTTT